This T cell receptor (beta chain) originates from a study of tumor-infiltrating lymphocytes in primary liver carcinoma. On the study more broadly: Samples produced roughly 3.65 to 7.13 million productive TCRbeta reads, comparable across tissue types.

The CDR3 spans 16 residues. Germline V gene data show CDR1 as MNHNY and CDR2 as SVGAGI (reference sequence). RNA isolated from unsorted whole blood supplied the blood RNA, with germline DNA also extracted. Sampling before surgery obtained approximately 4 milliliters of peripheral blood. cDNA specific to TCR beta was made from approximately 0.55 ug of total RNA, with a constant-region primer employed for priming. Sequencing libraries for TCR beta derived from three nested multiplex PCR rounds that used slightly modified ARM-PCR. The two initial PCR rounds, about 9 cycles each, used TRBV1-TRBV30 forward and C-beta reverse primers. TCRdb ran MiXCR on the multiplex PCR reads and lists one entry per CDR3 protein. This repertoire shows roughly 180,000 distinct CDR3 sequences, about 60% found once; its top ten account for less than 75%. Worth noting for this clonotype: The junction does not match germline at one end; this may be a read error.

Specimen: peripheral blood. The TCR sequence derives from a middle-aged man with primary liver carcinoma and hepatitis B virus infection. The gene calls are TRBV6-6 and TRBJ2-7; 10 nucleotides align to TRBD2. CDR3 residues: CTSSYPHVAGGDEQYF. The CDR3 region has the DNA TGTACCAGCAGTTACCCTCACGTAGCGGGAGGAGACGAGCAGTACTTC.